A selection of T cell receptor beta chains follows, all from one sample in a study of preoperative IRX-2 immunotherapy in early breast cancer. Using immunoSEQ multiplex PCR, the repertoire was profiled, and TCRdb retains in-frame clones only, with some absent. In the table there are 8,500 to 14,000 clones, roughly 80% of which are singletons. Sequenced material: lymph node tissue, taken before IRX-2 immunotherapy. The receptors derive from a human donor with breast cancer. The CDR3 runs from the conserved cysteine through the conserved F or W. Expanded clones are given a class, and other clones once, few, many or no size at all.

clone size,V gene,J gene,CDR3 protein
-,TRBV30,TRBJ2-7,CAWSWEAVHYEQYF
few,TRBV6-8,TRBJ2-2,CASSYSDSGELFF
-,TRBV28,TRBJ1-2,CASSFPSDLDYGYTF
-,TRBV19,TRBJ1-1,CASSMGQNTEAFF
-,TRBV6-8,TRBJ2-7,CASSYGGTTSEQYF
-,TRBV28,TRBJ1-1,CASSLITPEAFF
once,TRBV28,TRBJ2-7,CASWDSSYEQYF
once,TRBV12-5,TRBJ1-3,CASGLASGNTIYF
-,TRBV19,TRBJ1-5,CASSIEGQGGQPQHF
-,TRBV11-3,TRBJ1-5,CASSLTGGNQPQHF
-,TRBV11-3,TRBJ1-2,CASSLDPGWDGYTF
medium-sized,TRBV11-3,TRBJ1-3,CASSNRGFGNTIYF
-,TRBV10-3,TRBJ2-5,CAISEGGLAGRETQYF
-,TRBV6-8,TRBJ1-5,CASRKDREVNQPQHF
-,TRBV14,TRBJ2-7,CASSQYGQGANEQYF
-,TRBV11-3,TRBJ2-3,CASSLVGGGTDTQYF
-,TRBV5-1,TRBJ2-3,CASSLVRGVGADTDTQYF
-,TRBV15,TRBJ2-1,CATSRTSGRGGYYNEQFF
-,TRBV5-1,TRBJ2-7,CASSPQQGGIYEQYF
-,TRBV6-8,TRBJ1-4,CASRTGTGDEKLFF
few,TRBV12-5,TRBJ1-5,CASNYLGTSTKPQHF
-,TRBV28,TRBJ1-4,CASSGSRTTNEKLFF
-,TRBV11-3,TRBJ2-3,CASSLARLAVSTDTQYF
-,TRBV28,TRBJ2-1,CASSFGEGRSEQFF
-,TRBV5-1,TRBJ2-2,CASSLEGDPTGELFF
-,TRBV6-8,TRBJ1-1,CASSHRTLSAEAFF
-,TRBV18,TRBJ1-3,CASSPPTGQFDSGNTIYF
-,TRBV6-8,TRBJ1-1,CATRTGGSNTEAFF
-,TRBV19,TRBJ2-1,CASSSQDRVHNEQFF
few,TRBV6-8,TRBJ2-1,CASSYFADEQFF
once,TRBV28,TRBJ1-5,CASGGAGGYQPQHF
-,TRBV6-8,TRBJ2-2,CASRAGMHTGELFF
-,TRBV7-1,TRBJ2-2,CASSFGGRGNTGELFF
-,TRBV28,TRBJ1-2,CASSVESYGYTF
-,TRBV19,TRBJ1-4,CASSIPGGELFF
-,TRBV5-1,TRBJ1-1,CASSLGTVWGSQNTEAFF
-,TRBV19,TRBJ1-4,CASSIRTTTNEKLFF
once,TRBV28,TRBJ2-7,CASSLWLAGAYEQYF
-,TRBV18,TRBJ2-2,CASSPRQGVNTGELFF
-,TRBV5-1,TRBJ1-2,CASSPLGRSDGYTF
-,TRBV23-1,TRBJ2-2,CASSFPPGQGANTGELFF
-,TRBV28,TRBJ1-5,CASSLKGALNQPQHF
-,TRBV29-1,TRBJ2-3,CSVEDLGHLSTDTQYF
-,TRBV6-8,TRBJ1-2,CASSYRGAGDYGYTF
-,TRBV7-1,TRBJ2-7,CASSLGRGRSYEQYF
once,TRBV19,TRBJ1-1,CASSFYRDTEAFF